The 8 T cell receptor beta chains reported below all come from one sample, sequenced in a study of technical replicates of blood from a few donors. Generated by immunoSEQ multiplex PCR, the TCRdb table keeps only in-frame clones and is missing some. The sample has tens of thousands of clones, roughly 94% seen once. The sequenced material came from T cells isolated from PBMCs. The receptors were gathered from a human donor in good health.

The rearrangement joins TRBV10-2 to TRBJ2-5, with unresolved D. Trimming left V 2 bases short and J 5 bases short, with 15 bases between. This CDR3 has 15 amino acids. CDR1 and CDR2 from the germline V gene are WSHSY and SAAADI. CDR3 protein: CASSEEFSRRETQYF. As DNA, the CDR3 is TGCGCCAGCAGTGAGGAGTTTTCTAGACGGGAGACCCAGTACTTC.

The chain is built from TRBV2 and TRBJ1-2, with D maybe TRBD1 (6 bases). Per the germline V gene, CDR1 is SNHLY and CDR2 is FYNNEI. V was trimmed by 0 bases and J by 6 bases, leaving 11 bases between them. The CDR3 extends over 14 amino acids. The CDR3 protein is CASSEALGQNGYTF. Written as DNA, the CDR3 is TGTGCCAGCAGTGAAGCGCTTGGACAGAATGGCTACACCTTC.

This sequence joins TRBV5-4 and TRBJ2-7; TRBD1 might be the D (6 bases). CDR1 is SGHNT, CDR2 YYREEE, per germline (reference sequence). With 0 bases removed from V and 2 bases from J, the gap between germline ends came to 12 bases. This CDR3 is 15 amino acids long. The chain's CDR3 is CASSLVMTGTYEQYF. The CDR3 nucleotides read TGTGCCAGCAGCTTGGTGATGACAGGTACCTACGAGCAGTACTTC. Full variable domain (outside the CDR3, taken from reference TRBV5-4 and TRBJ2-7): ETGVTQSPTHLIKTRGQQVTLRCSSQSGHNTVSWYQQALGQGPQFIFQYYREEENGRGNFPPRFSGLQFPNYSSELNVNALELDDSALYLCASSLVMTGTYEQYFGPGTRLTVT.

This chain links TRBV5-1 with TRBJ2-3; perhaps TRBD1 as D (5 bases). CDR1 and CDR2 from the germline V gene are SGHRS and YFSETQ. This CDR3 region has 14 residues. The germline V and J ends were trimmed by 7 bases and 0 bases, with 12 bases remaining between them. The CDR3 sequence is CASFATASTDTQYF. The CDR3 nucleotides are TGCGCCAGCTTTGCGACAGCTAGCACAGATACGCAGTATTTT.

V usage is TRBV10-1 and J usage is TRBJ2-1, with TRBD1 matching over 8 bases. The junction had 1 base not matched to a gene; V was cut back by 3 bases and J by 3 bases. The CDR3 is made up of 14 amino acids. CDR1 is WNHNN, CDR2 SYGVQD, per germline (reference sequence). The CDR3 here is CASSDTGGYNEQFF. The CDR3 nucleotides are TGCGCCAGCAGTGATACAGGGGGCTACAATGAGCAGTTCTTC.

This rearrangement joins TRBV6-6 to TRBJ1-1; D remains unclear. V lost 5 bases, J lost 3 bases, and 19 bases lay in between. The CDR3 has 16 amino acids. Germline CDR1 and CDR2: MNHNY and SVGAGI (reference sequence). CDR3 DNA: TGTGCCAGCAGTAACCCGGCCCCCGGGCGGGACACTGAAGCTTTCTTT. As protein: CASSNPAPGRDTEAFF.

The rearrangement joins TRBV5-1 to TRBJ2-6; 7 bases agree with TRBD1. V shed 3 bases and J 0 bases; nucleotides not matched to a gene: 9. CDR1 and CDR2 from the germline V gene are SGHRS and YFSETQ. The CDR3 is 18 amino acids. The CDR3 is CASSSTTGPPSGANVLTF. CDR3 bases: TGCGCCAGCAGCTCTACGACAGGGCCCCCCTCTGGGGCCAACGTCCTGACTTTC.

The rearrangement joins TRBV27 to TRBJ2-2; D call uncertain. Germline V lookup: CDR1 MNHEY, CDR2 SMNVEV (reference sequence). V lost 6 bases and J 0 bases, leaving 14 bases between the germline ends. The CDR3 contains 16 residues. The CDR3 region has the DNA TGTGCCAGCAGCCCAATCAGTCCCCCGAACACCGGGGAGCTGTTTTTT. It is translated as CASSPISPPNTGELFF.